These 30 T cell receptor beta chains came from one sample sequenced in a study of shared clonotypes between healthy human individuals. Repertoires were generated with immunoSEQ multiplex PCR, while TCRdb's copy carries only in-frame clones and drops some. The sample records approximately 980,000 clones, about three quarters being singletons. Sequenced material: memory CD4+ T cells sorted from blood. Specified subset: CD45RA-negative fraction. These TCRs come from a man in his late teens or twenties in good health.

This clone was seen once. This rearrangement joins TRBV25-1 to TRBJ2-1; possible D gene TRBD1, 6 bases. The CDR3 spans 17 residues. Germline CDR1 MGHDK, CDR2 SYGVNS. V was cut by 1 base and J by 5 bases, with 18 bases left in between. The CDR3 region is CASSEWMGAGANNEQFF. DNA for the CDR3: TGTGCCAGCAGTGAATGGATGGGGGCAGGGGCGAACAATGAGCAGTTCTTC.

V gene TRBV10-3 combines with J gene TRBJ2-1; a possible D gene is TRBD2 (6 bases). Trimming removed 5 bases at V and 6 bases at J, with 11 bases between. The germline gives CDR1 ENHRY, CDR2 SYGVKD. CDR3 length: 13 residues. CDR3 protein: CAISLGTSNEQFF. CDR3 DNA: TGTGCCATCAGTCTAGGGACTTCCAATGAGCAGTTCTTC.

The V and J genes are TRBV6-6 and TRBJ2-7; 8 positions agree with TRBD1. Unmatched junction bases numbered 9, after V lost 5 bases and J lost 0 bases. The CDR3 consists of 16 residues. CDR1 is MNHNY and CDR2 is SVGAGI in the germline V gene (reference sequence). CDR3 region: CASSSGSDRVSYEQYF. CDR3 nucleotide sequence: TGTGCCAGCAGTAGCGGATCGGACAGGGTCTCCTACGAGCAGTACTTC.

The chain carries TRBV11-2 and TRBJ2-3; 9 bases match TRBD1. Germline loops: CDR1 SGHAT, CDR2 FQNNGV. The V and J ends lost 0 bases and 6 bases, in that order; junction bases with no gene match: 1. The CDR3 loop spans 14 amino acids. Here the CDR3 DNA reads TGTGCCAGCAGCTTAGAAGGGACAGGGGATACGCAGTATTTT. Translation: CASSLEGTGDTQYF.

The chain joins TRBV7-2 to TRBJ2-1, with 13 bases matching TRBD2. V shed 1 base, J shed 9 bases, and the junction held 3 bases outside the gene matches. This CDR3 has 15 residues. CDR1 SGHTA and CDR2 FQGNSA come from the germline V gene. CDR3 residues: CASSLETSGRVEQFF. Written as DNA, the CDR3 is TGTGCCAGCAGCTTAGAAACTAGCGGGAGGGTTGAGCAGTTCTTC. Using reference TRBV7-2 and TRBJ2-1 for the parts outside the CDR3, the full variable domain is GAGVSQSPSNKVTEKGKDVELRCDPISGHTALYWYRQSLGQGLEFLIYFQGNSAPDKSGLPSDRFSAERTGGSVSTLTIQRTQQEDSAVYLCASSLETSGRVEQFFGPGTRLTVL.

The chain couples TRBV2 to TRBJ1-5; tentatively, D is TRBD1 (5 bases). The CDR3 totals 16 residues. CDR1 and CDR2 (germline): SNHLY, FYNNEI. V lost 6 bases to trimming and J lost 9 bases, with 24 bases between them. CDR3 protein: CASRYRSGTGKWPQHF. In nucleotides, the CDR3 is TGTGCCAGCAGATACCGGAGCGGGACGGGAAAGTGGCCCCAGCATTTT. Filled out from reference TRBV2 and TRBJ1-5, the complete variable domain reads EPEVTQTPSHQVTQMGQEVILRCVPISNHLYFYWYRQILGQKVEFLVSFYNNEISEKSEIFDDQFSVERPDGSNFTLKIRSTKLEDSAMYFCASRYRSGTGKWPQHFGDGTRLSIL.

This chain connects TRBV28 to TRBJ1-5; D gene ambiguous. Germline V gene data show CDR1 as MDHEN and CDR2 as SYDVKM. With 0 bases removed from V and 1 base from J, the gap between germline ends came to 10 bases. This CDR3 contains 16 residues. The CDR3 reads CASSLWAGSSNQPQHF. The DNA of the CDR3 is TGTGCCAGCAGTTTATGGGCGGGATCCAGCAATCAGCCCCAGCATTTT.

V is TRBV4-3 and J is TRBJ2-3; no reliable D call. Trimming removed 4 bases from V and 2 bases from J, with 16 bases in between. The CDR3 contains 16 residues. Germline V gene lookup returns CDR1 LGHNA and CDR2 YSLEER. The CDR3 sequence: CASSPSLVGLTDTQYF. The DNA for the CDR3 is TGCGCCAGCAGCCCAAGTTTGGTCGGCCTCACAGATACGCAGTATTTT.

The chain links TRBV21-1 to TRBJ1-2. TRBV21-1 represents a pseudogene. The CDR3 has 16 residues. CDR3 DNA sequence: TGTGCCAGCAGCAAGGCAGGGGAGGGGATATTGAATGGCTACACCTTC. Its translation is CASSKAGEGILNGYTF.

The chain combines TRBV29-1 with TRBJ2-7; weak D call: TRBD1 (6 bases). The V gene lost 0 bases and the J gene lost 9 bases, with 9 bases spanning the gap. This CDR3 region has 11 residues. Germline CDR1 reads SQVTM; CDR2 reads ANQGSEA. CDR3 bases: TGCAGCGTTGAAGAGGGGGCAGTGCAGTACTTC. Encoded protein: CSVEEGAVQYF.

This clone was recorded a few times. The DNA of the CDR3 is TGTGCCAGCAGTTTGGACGGGGGCCGGAACACCGGGGAGCTGTTTTTT. Its translation is CASSLDGGRNTGELFF. The chain has TRBV27 and TRBJ2-2; tentatively, D is TRBD1 or TRBD2 (6 bases each). With 3 bases removed from V and 1 base from J, the gap between germline ends came to 12 bases. This CDR3 spans 16 amino acids. Germline CDR1 and CDR2: MNHEY and SMNVEV (reference sequence).

The rearrangement joins TRBV11-2 to TRBJ1-2; possible D gene TRBD1, 5 bases. CDR1 is SGHAT and CDR2 is FQNNGV in the germline V gene. The CDR3 covers 14 residues. V dropped 4 bases and J dropped 8 bases, with 17 bases sitting between them. For the CDR3, the DNA is TGTGCCAGCAGCTCCCAGGGCACCTACCAGGGCTACACCTTC. Protein: CASSSQGTYQGYTF.

This clone has just one count. This rearrangement joins TRBV7-3 to TRBJ1-6; TRBD1 matches at 7 bases. Germline V CDR1 and CDR2: SGHTA, FQGTGA. This CDR3 has 15 residues. V shed 5 bases, J shed 7 bases, and the junction held 8 bases outside the gene matches. The DNA for the CDR3 is TGTGCCAGCAGCCCGAGGTCGGGACAGAATTCACCCCTCCACTTT. It yields the protein CASSPRSGQNSPLHF. Using reference TRBV7-3 and TRBJ1-6 for the parts outside the CDR3, the full variable domain is GAGVSQTPSNKVTEKGKYVELRCDPISGHTALYWYRQSLGQGPEFLIYFQGTGAADDSGLPNDRFFAVRPEGSVSTLKIQRTERGDSAVYLCASSPRSGQNSPLHFGNGTRLTVT.

The table lists this clone with a count of one. The CDR3 DNA is TGCGCCAGCAGTCACCCGGAAGGGGGCGCCCCCGGAAACACCATATATTTT. This encodes CASSHPEGGAPGNTIYF. This rearrangement joins TRBV23-1 to TRBJ1-3, with TRBD1 matching over 7 bases. TRBV23-1 is designated an ORF whose function remains uncertain. Trimming at V came to 3 bases and at J to 4 bases, leaving 12 bases not matched to a gene. The CDR3 contains 17 residues.

This clone has a handful of counts. The chain combines TRBV5-4 with TRBJ2-1; 8 nucleotides align to TRBD2. CDR1 SGHNT and CDR2 YYREEE come from the germline V gene (reference sequence). After removal of 4 bases from V and 4 bases from J, the junction contained 4 bases not matched to a gene. CDR3 length: 14 residues. The CDR3 sequence: CASSHSGVYNEQFF. DNA for the CDR3: TGTGCCAGCAGCCATAGCGGGGTATACAATGAGCAGTTCTTC.

The chain is built from TRBV4-1 and TRBJ1-2; D might be TRBD1 (5 bases). Germline-derived CDR1 and CDR2 are MGHRA and YSYEKL. Trimming took off 4 bases at V and 3 bases at J, with 9 bases between the two ends. The CDR3 loop spans 13 amino acids. The CDR3 reads CASSRGTDYGYTF. In DNA, the CDR3 is TGCGCCAGCAGCCGAGGGACGGACTATGGCTACACCTTC.

This clone was picked up many times. This sequence joins TRBV28 and TRBJ1-6; perhaps TRBD1 as D (5 bases). There are 15 residues in the CDR3. Between the trimmed V and J ends, which lost 4 bases and 2 bases, there was a span of 9 bases. The germline CDR1 and CDR2 sequences are MDHEN and SYDVKM. CDR3 DNA: TGTGCCAGCAGTTCTGGGGGACCCTATAATTCACCCCTCCACTTT. This gives the protein CASSSGGPYNSPLHF.

The rearrangement uses TRBV28 and TRBJ2-7; tentatively, D is TRBD1 (6 bases). This CDR3 is 15 amino acids long. V was clipped by 5 bases and J by 3 bases, with 17 bases between them. CDR1 and CDR2 (germline): MDHEN, SYDVKM. CDR3: CASSPPSQGVYEQYF. CDR3 coding DNA: TGTGCCAGCAGTCCCCCCTCACAGGGTGTCTACGAGCAGTACTTC.

The chain uses TRBV11-2 and TRBJ1-3; D possibly corresponds to TRBD1 (5 bases). V dropped 1 base and J dropped 1 base, with 17 bases sitting between them. This CDR3 has 18 amino acids. Germline assignment: CDR1 SGHAT and CDR2 FQNNGV. CDR3 amino acids: CASSLGQRGLVSGNTIYF. CDR3 DNA sequence: TGTGCCAGCAGCTTAGGTCAGAGGGGACTCGTTTCTGGAAACACCATATATTTT.

The chain employs TRBV28 and TRBJ2-7; D remains ambiguous. Germline V CDR1 and CDR2: MDHEN, SYDVKM. The CDR3 contains 14 residues. V was shortened by 3 bases and J by 9 bases, with 18 bases between the two germline ends. CDR3 DNA sequence: TGTGCCAGCAGTTTGGGTTCGCCCAGTTCGGGGCAGTACTTC. It yields the protein CASSLGSPSSGQYF.

The V call is TRBV6-1, the J call TRBJ1-4; D is possibly TRBD1 (6 bases). Trimming stripped 7 bases from V and 3 bases from J, with 12 bases between. Germline-derived CDR1 and CDR2 are MNHNS and SASEGT. The CDR3 extends over 14 amino acids. The CDR3 here is CASNPQGSNEKLFF. The CDR3 bases are TGTGCCAGCAATCCACAGGGTTCTAATGAAAAACTGTTTTTT.

The rearrangement uses TRBV10-1 and TRBJ2-1; 9 bases match TRBD1. This CDR3 is built from 13 residues. After removal of 4 bases from V and 6 bases from J, the junction contained 1 base not matched to a gene. The germline V gene has CDR1 WNHNN and CDR2 SYGVQD (reference sequence). DNA of the CDR3: TGCGCCAGCAGTGGACAGGGGGGCAATGAGCAGTTCTTC. It specifies CASSGQGGNEQFF.

This clone appeared once. The chain recombines TRBV29-1 with TRBJ2-1; 7 positions agree with TRBD1. After removal of 4 bases from V and 8 bases from J, the junction contained 5 bases not matched to a gene. The CDR3 is 12 residues long. Germline V gene sequence: CDR1 SQVTM, CDR2 ANQGSEA. The CDR3 protein is CSVGDRVDEQFF. CDR3 coding DNA: TGCAGCGTTGGAGACAGGGTTGATGAGCAGTTCTTC.

The chain joins TRBV27 to TRBJ1-6, with a tentative D call TRBD1 (6 bases). Trimming removed 4 bases at V and 0 bases at J, with 19 bases between. The CDR3 extends over 19 amino acids. Germline-derived CDR1 and CDR2 are MNHEY and SMNVEV (reference sequence). The CDR3 sequence: CASSYGRGAASSYNSPLHF. The CDR3 nucleotides are TGTGCCAGCAGTTACGGGCGGGGGGCAGCCAGCTCCTATAATTCACCCCTCCACTTT.

V and J are TRBV30 and TRBJ1-3; TRBD1 is a possible D gene (5 bases). The CDR3 totals 15 residues. Germline V gene lookup returns CDR1 GTSNPN and CDR2 SVGIG (reference sequence). V was shortened by 1 base and J by 0 bases, with 10 bases between the two germline ends. The CDR3 is CAWSGSRGSGNTIYF. The DNA for the CDR3 is TGTGCCTGGAGTGGATCAAGGGGCTCTGGAAACACCATATATTTT. The full variable domain, in which reference TRBV30 and TRBJ1-3 provide the parts outside the CDR3, is SQTIHQWPATLVQPVGSPLSLECTVEGTSNPNLYWYRQAAGRGLQLLFYSVGIGQISSEVPQNLSASRPQDRQFILSSKKLLLSDSGFYLCAWSGSRGSGNTIYFGEGSWLTVV.

The rearrangement links TRBV4-1 to TRBJ2-3, with unresolved D. The CDR3 consists of 15 residues. Germline-derived CDR1 and CDR2 are MGHRA and YSYEKL. Trimming shortened V by 4 bases and J by 0 bases, and 11 bases separated the two germline ends. CDR3 coding DNA: TGCGCCAGCAGCCGGTCGGATCCTAGCACAGATACGCAGTATTTT. Amino acids: CASSRSDPSTDTQYF.

The V and J genes are TRBV10-3 and TRBJ2-7; the D gene is possibly TRBD1 (5 bases). V was trimmed by 2 bases and J by 5 bases, leaving 10 bases between them. This CDR3 is 13 amino acids long. Germline lookup yields CDR1 ENHRY and CDR2 SYGVKD. CDR3 nucleotides: TGTGCCATCAGTGAGGACCAGGGAAACGAGCAGTACTTC. Its protein is CAISEDQGNEQYF.

The sample holds a few counts of this clone. The chain recombines TRBV4-3 with TRBJ2-2; TRBD2 matches at 8 bases. The CDR3 is 15 residues long. CDR1 LGHNA and CDR2 YSLEER come from the germline V gene. After removal of 6 bases from V and 1 base from J, the junction contained 4 bases not matched to a gene. The CDR3 bases are TGCGCCAGCAGTTTAGCGGGGCAGAACACCGGGGAGCTGTTTTTT. The encoded protein is CASSLAGQNTGELFF.

Here the CDR3 DNA reads TGCAGTGCTAGAAGCGACAGTGGCTACACCTTC. This codes for CSARSDSGYTF. The chain combines TRBV20-1 with TRBJ1-2, with D possibly matching TRBD1 (5 bases). Looked up from germline, CDR1 is DFQATT and CDR2 is SNEGSKA (reference sequence). V lost 2 bases to trimming and J lost 7 bases, with 8 bases between them. The CDR3 spans 11 residues.

V and J are TRBV7-3 and TRBJ1-2; D is undetermined. Germline V lookup: CDR1 SGHTA, CDR2 FQGTGA. This CDR3 is built from 13 residues. Trimming removed 1 base at V and 5 bases at J, with 8 bases between. CDR3 sequence: CASSLNGGYGYTF. The CDR3 nucleotides are TGTGCCAGCAGCTTAAACGGCGGTTATGGCTACACCTTC. The whole variable domain, filled in from reference TRBV7-3 and TRBJ1-2, reads GAGVSQTPSNKVTEKGKYVELRCDPISGHTALYWYRQSLGQGPEFLIYFQGTGAADDSGLPNDRFFAVRPEGSVSTLKIQRTERGDSAVYLCASSLNGGYGYTFGSGTRLTVV.